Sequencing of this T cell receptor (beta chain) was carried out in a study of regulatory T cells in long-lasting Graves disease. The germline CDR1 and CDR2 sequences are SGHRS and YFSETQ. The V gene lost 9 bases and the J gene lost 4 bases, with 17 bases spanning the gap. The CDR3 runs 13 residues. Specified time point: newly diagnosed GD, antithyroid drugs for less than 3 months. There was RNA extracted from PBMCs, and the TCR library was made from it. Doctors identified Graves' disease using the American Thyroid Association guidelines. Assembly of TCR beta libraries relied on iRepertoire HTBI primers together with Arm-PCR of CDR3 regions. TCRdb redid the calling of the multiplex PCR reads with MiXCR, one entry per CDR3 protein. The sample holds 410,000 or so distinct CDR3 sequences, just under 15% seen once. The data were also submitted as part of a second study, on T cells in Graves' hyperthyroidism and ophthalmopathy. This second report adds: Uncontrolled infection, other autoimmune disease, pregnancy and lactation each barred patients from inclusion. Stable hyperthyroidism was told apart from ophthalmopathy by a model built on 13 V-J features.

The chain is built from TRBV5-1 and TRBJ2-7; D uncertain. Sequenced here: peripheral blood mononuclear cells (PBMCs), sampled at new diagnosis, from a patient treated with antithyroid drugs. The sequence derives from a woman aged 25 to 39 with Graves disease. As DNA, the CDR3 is TGCGCCAAGCCAGAACGTTGGGGATACGAGCAGTACTTC. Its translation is CAKPERWGYEQYF.